These 21 T cell receptor beta chains were all obtained from the same sample, sequenced in a study of cytomegalovirus exposure and HLA in healthy donors. Here immunoSEQ multiplex PCR was the method, and the copy in TCRdb shows in-frame clones only, minus some. The sample contains about 97,000 clones, roughly 94% of which appear only once. Material for sequencing was PBMCs. These TCRs come from a woman under 30 in good health and CMV-seronegative.

The V call is TRBV2, the J call TRBJ2-3, with 11 bases fitting TRBD2. In germline, CDR1 is SNHLY, CDR2 FYNNEI. The V and J ends lost 6 bases and 6 bases, in that order; junction bases with no gene match: 8. The CDR3 covers 15 residues. The CDR3 protein is CASSDSGGGQDTQYF. The DNA of the CDR3 is TGTGCCAGCAGCGATAGCGGGGGGGGACAGGATACGCAGTATTTT.

This clone was detected once. The V call is TRBV6-1, the J call TRBJ2-3; TRBD1 agrees at 8 bases. The V and J ends lost 6 bases and 1 base, in that order; junction bases with no gene match: 0. This CDR3 is 13 amino acids long. CDR1 MNHNS and CDR2 SASEGT come from the germline V gene. The CDR3 sequence is CASRDRGTDTQYF. The CDR3 bases are TGTGCCAGCAGGGACAGGGGCACAGATACGCAGTATTTT.

V usage is TRBV19 and J usage is TRBJ1-1; the match to TRBD1 covers 7 bases. J lost 6 bases, V lost 3 bases, and 16 bases had no gene match. Germline-derived CDR1 and CDR2 are LNHDA and SQIVND (reference sequence). The CDR3 covers 17 residues. CDR3 coding DNA: TGTGCCAGTAGTATCTGGGGCCGGACAGGCCAGGGGGCTGAAGCTTTCTTT. This translates into CASSIWGRTGQGAEAFF.

The chain couples TRBV6-1 to TRBJ2-2, with 10 bases aligning to TRBD2. CDR1 is MNHNS and CDR2 is SASEGT in the germline V gene. With V trimmed by 7 bases and J by 6 bases, 8 bases remained unmatched. The CDR3 has 15 amino acids. CDR3 nucleotide sequence: TGTGCCAGCACCTTGCTAGCGGGAGCGTCCGGGGAGCTGTTTTTT. This translates into CASTLLAGASGELFF.

The chain employs TRBV27 and TRBJ1-1, with a weak D call TRBD1 (6 bases). V was trimmed by 9 bases and J by 1 base, leaving 12 bases between them. Germline V gives CDR1 MNHEY, CDR2 SMNVEV (reference sequence). The CDR3 extends over 13 amino acids. For the CDR3, the DNA is TGTGCCAGTTCCGGACAGACGAACACTGAAGCTTTCTTT. Its translation is CASSGQTNTEAFF.

The J gene is TRBJ1-5, the V gene TRBV18; D gene unclear. The length of the CDR3 is 16 residues. Germline loops: CDR1 KGHSH, CDR2 LQKENI. V was shortened by 2 bases and J by 2 bases, with 13 bases between the two germline ends. CDR3 bases: TGTGCCAGCTCACCAGAGGCAGTCAGTGGCAATCAGCCCCAGCATTTT. Translated: CASSPEAVSGNQPQHF.

V and J are TRBV2 and TRBJ2-5, with 11 bases aligning to TRBD1. J lost 2 bases, V lost 5 bases, and 4 bases had no gene match. The CDR3 spans 15 residues. Germline V gives CDR1 SNHLY, CDR2 FYNNEI. The CDR3 DNA follows: TGTGCCAGCAGTATCGGGACAGGGGGGCAAGAGACCCAGTACTTC. Translation: CASSIGTGGQETQYF.

V is TRBV9 and J is TRBJ1-4, with TRBD1 as a possible D gene (6 bases). From germline, CDR1 is SGDLS and CDR2 YYNGEE. This CDR3 contains 15 residues. Trimming cost V 3 bases and J 8 bases, with 17 bases left between them. CDR3: CASSGTGTSGEKLFF. The CDR3 DNA sequence: TGTGCCAGCAGCGGAACCGGGACAAGTGGCGAAAAACTGTTTTTT.

This clone came up once. The chain employs TRBV7-8 and TRBJ1-2; D perhaps matches TRBD1 (5 bases). Looked up from germline, CDR1 is SGHVS and CDR2 is FQNEAQ. This CDR3 contains 14 residues. V lost 5 bases and J 6 bases, leaving 16 bases between the germline ends. CDR3 protein: CASSGPGLTNGYTF. DNA for the CDR3: TGTGCCAGCAGCGGACCGGGACTTACAAATGGCTACACCTTC.

This clone has more than one count but fewer than ten. The CDR3 reads CAIRPSGEIGEQFF. DNA for the CDR3: TGTGCCATCAGGCCCTCGGGGGAGATAGGGGAGCAGTTCTTC. The chain carries TRBV10-3 and TRBJ2-1; TRBD2 might be the D (6 bases). Between the trimmed V and J ends, which lost 6 bases and 10 bases, there was a span of 19 bases. Germline loops: CDR1 ENHRY, CDR2 SYGVKD. This CDR3 is 14 amino acids long.

The chain uses TRBV11-2 and TRBJ1-2, with unresolved D. The CDR3 extends over 15 amino acids. Trimming stripped 2 bases from V and 3 bases from J, with 13 bases between. In germline, CDR1 is SGHAT, CDR2 FQNNGV. The CDR3, as DNA: TGTGCCAGCAGCTTATCGGCAGCGCCTCACTATGGCTACACCTTC. Protein product: CASSLSAAPHYGYTF.

The chain carries TRBV6-5 and TRBJ1-2, with TRBD1 identical over 9 bases. CDR3 length equals 15 residues. The trim removed 2 bases at V and 2 bases at J, leaving 3 bases unmatched. Germline loops: CDR1 MNHEY, CDR2 SVGAGI. CDR3 DNA sequence: TGTGCCAGCAGTTACGTACAGGGGGCAAACTATGGCTACACCTTC. Its translation: CASSYVQGANYGYTF.

This sequence joins TRBV12-5 and TRBJ2-7, with D unresolved. Germline V gene sequence: CDR1 LGHNT, CDR2 FRNRAP. V shed 1 base and J shed 5 bases, with 12 bases lying between them. CDR3 length: 14 residues. CDR3 amino acids: CASGLDLAVDEQYF. The CDR3 DNA is TGTGCTAGTGGTTTGGACCTGGCGGTTGACGAGCAGTACTTC.

The table lists this clone with a few counts. In nucleotides, the CDR3 is TGTGCCAGCAGCCAAAACCCCCAGGAGGGAGGCACTGAAGCTTTCTTT. This gives the protein CASSQNPQEGGTEAFF. This chain joins TRBV4-2 and TRBJ1-1; D not certain. The CDR3 has 16 amino acids. Deletions cut 2 bases from V and 4 bases from J, with 17 bases between. CDR1 is LGHNA and CDR2 is YNFKEQ in the germline V gene.

The table lists this clone with a count of one. V usage is TRBV27 and J usage is TRBJ1-3; D unclear. This CDR3 spans 17 amino acids. V lost 2 bases to trimming and J lost 0 bases, with 14 bases between them. Looked up from germline, CDR1 is MNHEY and CDR2 is SMNVEV (reference sequence). CDR3 loop: CASSLKPYGVSGNTIYF. CDR3 sequence (DNA): TGTGCCAGCAGTTTAAAACCATACGGAGTCTCTGGAAACACCATATATTTT.

CDR3 region: CASRTSGTGQDEQYF. CDR3 DNA: TGTGCCAGCAGGACTTCCGGGACAGGGCAAGACGAGCAGTACTTC. This chain links TRBV5-5 with TRBJ2-7, with TRBD1 identical over 9 bases. This CDR3 has 15 residues. Germline V lookup: CDR1 SGHKS, CDR2 YYEKEE (reference sequence). After removal of 5 bases from V and 5 bases from J, the junction contained 11 bases not matched to a gene.

This rearrangement joins TRBV19 to TRBJ1-5, with D possibly being TRBD1 (6 bases). The V gene lost 8 bases and the J gene lost 0 bases, with 17 bases spanning the gap. This CDR3 has 16 residues. The germline CDR1 and CDR2 sequences are LNHDA and SQIVND (reference sequence). The CDR3, as DNA: TGTGCCAGTCAATTCTCAGGGGTTTCTAGCAATCAGCCCCAGCATTTT. Protein product: CASQFSGVSSNQPQHF.

The chain combines TRBV5-1 with TRBJ2-3; TRBD2 matches 7 bases. The CDR3 extends over 15 amino acids. V shed 2 bases, J shed 3 bases, and the junction held 6 bases outside the gene matches. Germline values: CDR1 SGHRS, CDR2 YFSETQ. The CDR3, as DNA: TGCGCCAGCAGCTTCGGGCGGGAGATAACAGATACGCAGTATTTT. This encodes CASSFGREITDTQYF. Combining the CDR3 with reference TRBV5-1 and TRBJ2-3 gives the whole variable domain KAGVTQTPRYLIKTRGQQVTLSCSPISGHRSVSWYQQTPGQGLQFLFEYFSETQRNKGNFPGRFSGRQFSNSRSEMNVSTLELGDSALYLCASSFGREITDTQYFGPGTRLTVL.

J is TRBJ2-1 and V is TRBV30; 12 positions match TRBD2. The CDR3 consists of 16 residues. CDR1 and CDR2 from the germline V gene are GTSNPN and SVGIG (reference sequence). With 3 bases clipped from V and 5 bases from J, the junction kept 8 bases outside the gene matches. CDR3 coding DNA: TGTGCCTGGAGCCATGGGCTAGCGGGGGGGAACAATGAGCAGTTCTTC. Its protein is CAWSHGLAGGNNEQFF.

The chain couples TRBV28 to TRBJ1-1; TRBD1 matches at 7 bases. The CDR3 consists of 15 residues. V lost 4 bases to trimming and J lost 3 bases; unmatched junction nucleotides: 8. Per germline, CDR1 MDHEN and CDR2 SYDVKM. The chain's CDR3 is CASSSGDRVHTEAFF. The CDR3 region has the DNA TGTGCCAGCAGTTCCGGTGACAGGGTGCACACTGAAGCTTTCTTT.

Details on this clone: The junction differs from germline at one of its ends, possibly a read error. The CDR3 spells CASAPGQGNEQYF. The CDR3 bases are TGTGCCAGCGCACCGGGACAGGGGAACGAGCAGTACTTC. The genes are TRBV18 and TRBJ2-7, with 10 bases fitting TRBD1. In germline, CDR1 is KGHSH, CDR2 LQKENI. The CDR3 extends over 13 amino acids.